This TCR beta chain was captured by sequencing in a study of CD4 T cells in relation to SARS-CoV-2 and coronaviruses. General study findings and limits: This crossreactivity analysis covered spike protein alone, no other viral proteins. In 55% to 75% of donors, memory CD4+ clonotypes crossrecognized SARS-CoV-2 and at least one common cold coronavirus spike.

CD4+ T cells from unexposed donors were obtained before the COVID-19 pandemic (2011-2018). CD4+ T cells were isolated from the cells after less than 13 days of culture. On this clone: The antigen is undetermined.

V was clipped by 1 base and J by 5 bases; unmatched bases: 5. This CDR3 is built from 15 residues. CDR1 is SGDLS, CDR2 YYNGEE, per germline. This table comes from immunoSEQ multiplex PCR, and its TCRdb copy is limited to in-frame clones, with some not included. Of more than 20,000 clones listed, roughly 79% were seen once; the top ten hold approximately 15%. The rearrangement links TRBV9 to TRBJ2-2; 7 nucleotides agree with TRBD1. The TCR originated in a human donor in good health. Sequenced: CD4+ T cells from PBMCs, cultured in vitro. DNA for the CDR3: TGTGCCAGCAGCGTAACAGGGGCCTTTACCGGGGAGCTGTTTTTT. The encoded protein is CASSVTGAFTGELFF.